The present TCR beta chain was sequenced within a study of control samples from healthy donors and cancer patients (dated by TCRdb to about 2020). A word on this clone: The specificity of this receptor is unknown. Base qualities are not provided; no much larger clone lies one nucleotide away.

The junction shows trimming of 8 bases on V and 3 bases on J, plus 11 bases between the germline ends. The germline V gene yields WSHSY for CDR1 and SAAADI for CDR2. The CDR3 measures 13 amino acids from cysteine to phenylalanine. The read is trimmed to its CDR3 DNA, 39 bases read in frame from base 1. Libraries were constructed by the immunoSEQ multiplex PCR assay. TCRdb stores this immuneACCESS table with in-frame sequences only. Part of the clones is absent; in the studies checked, under half of the shortfall reflects unresolved V genes, and no reason is known for the rest. Recorded for this sample are about 130,000 clones; around 90% of them occurred a single time. The ten largest clones represent almost 2.5% of the sample.

The sample taken for sequencing was blood. The receptor was derived from a young man in good health. Rearrangement joined TRBV10-2 to TRBJ1-5; the D gene is unclear. The sequenced DNA is TGCGCCAGCGCGACGGGGATCAATCAGCCCCAGCATTTT. Its amino acids are CASATGINQPQHF.